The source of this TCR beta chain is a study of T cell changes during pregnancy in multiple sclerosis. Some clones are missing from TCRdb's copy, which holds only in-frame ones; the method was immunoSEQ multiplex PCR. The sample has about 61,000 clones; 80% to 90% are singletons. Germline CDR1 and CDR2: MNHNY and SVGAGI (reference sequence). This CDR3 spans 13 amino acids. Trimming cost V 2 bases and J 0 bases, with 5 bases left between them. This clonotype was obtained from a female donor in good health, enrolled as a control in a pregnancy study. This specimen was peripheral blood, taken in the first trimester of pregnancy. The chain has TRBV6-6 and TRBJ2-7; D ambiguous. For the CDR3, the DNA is TGTGCCAGCAGTTACCAGGTCTCCTACGAGCAGTACTTC. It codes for CASSYQVSYEQYF.